The following is a T cell receptor (beta chain) sequence with its context. No antigen is known for it. The CDR3 sequence is 16 residues long. V shed 1 base and J 3 bases; nucleotides not matched to a gene: 8. The germline CDR1 and CDR2 sequences are LGHNA and YSLEER. This sample was taken from a study of cytomegalovirus exposure and HLA in healthy donors. As for the study in general: Across 300 to 400 genotyped donors, about 86% landed in the Caucasian-associated ancestry cluster.

Study-level results: The study labeled 150 to 200 TCR beta chains cytomegalovirus-associated. TRBV6-2, TRBV6-3 and some other V segments were excluded as indistinguishable. It was taken for granted in presence/absence analyses that sequencing depth across donors was roughly uniform.

In the PCR, 60 Vbeta and 13 Jbeta primers were used. Generated by immunoSEQ multiplex PCR, the TCRdb table keeps only in-frame clones and is missing some. The repertoire holds more than 140,000 clones, with nearly 80% as singletons. The chain couples TRBV4-3 to TRBJ1-1; TRBD1 aligns across 7 bases. This clonotype was sampled from a male donor in good health and CMV-seronegative. Sequenced input: PBMCs. Written as DNA, the CDR3 is TGCGCCAGCAGCCAAGGACCGAGGGGGCCCGACACTGAAGCTTTCTTT. It is translated as CASSQGPRGPDTEAFF.